This T cell receptor (beta chain) appears in the sequencing data of a study of T cells expressing NK-cell markers. Study-wide findings and caveats: Where a few donors were concerned, these clonotypes also led the CD3+CD56-NKG2C+ fraction. The study found dominant NKG2C+ clonotypes at about 1.0-8% of CD8+ T cells in over 5 donors.

Germline assignment: CDR1 DFQATT and CDR2 SNEGSKA (reference sequence). This CDR3 is built from 15 residues. On this clonotype: The antigen remains undetermined.

With the 5' RACE reads reprocessed, TCRdb shows one record per CDR3 protein and no DNA. The table for this sample gives about 260,000 distinct CDR3 sequences. Material: blood T cells: a sorted CD56 or NKG2C T cell subset, CD4+ or CD8+ T cells, or bulk PBMC T cells (not recorded which). The V call is TRBV20-1, the J call TRBJ1-1; TCRdb reports TRBD1, a call that lacks DNA to check it against. The sequence was collected from a woman between 18 and 75 years old in good health. CDR3 in amino acids: CSATQSGTGHTEAFF.